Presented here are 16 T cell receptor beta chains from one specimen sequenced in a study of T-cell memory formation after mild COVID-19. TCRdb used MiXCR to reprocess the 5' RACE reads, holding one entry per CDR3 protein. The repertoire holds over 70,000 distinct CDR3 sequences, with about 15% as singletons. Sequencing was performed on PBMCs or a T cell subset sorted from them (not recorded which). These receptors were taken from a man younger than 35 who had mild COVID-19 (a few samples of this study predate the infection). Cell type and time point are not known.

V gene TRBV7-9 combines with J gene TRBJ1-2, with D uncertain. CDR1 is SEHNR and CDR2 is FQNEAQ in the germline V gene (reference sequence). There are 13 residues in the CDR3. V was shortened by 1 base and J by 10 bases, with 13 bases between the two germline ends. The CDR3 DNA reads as TGTGCCAGCAGCTTAGGACGAATCGGGAACTACACCTTC. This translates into CASSLGRIGNYTF.

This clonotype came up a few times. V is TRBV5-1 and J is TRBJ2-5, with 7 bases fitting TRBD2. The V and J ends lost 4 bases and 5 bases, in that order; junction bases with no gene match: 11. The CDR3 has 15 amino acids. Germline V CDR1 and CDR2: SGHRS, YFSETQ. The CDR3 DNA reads TGCGCCAGCAGCCCTAGCGGCGGAGGGAGCGAGACCCAGTACTTC. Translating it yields CASSPSGGGSETQYF.

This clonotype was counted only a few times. CDR3 protein: CASSLQQGKYNEQFF. For the CDR3, the DNA is TGTGCCAGCAGCTTGCAACAGGGGAAATACAATGAGCAGTTCTTC. This sequence joins TRBV5-5 and TRBJ2-1, with 7 nucleotides matching TRBD1. The CDR3 runs 15 residues. Losses at the gene ends were 1 base for V and 4 bases for J; bases not matched to a gene: 5. Germline assignment: CDR1 SGHKS and CDR2 YYEKEE (reference sequence). Using reference TRBV5-5 and TRBJ2-1 for the parts outside the CDR3, the full variable domain is DAGVTQSPTHLIKTRGQQVTLRCSPISGHKSVSWYQQVLGQGPQFIFQYYEKEERGRGNFPDRFSARQFPNYSSELNVNALLLGDSALYLCASSLQQGKYNEQFFGPGTRLTVL.

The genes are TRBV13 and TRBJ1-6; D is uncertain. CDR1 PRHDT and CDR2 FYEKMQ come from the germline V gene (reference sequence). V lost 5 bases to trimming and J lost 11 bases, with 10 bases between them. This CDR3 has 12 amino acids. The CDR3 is CASSATGTPLHF. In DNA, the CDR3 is TGTGCCAGCAGCGCTACCGGGACACCCCTCCACTTT.

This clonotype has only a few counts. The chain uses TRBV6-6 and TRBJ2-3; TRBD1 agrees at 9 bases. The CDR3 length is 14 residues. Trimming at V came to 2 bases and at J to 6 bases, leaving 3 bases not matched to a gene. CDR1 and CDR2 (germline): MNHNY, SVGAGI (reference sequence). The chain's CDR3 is CASSYNRGHDTQYF. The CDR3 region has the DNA TGTGCCAGCAGTTACAACAGGGGGCACGATACGCAGTATTTT.

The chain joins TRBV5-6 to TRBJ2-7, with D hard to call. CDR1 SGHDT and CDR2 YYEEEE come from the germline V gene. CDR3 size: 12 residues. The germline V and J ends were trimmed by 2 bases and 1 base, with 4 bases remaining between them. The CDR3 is CASSFRSYEQYV. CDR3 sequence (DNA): TGTGCCAGCAGCTTCCGGTCCTACGAGCAGTACGTC.

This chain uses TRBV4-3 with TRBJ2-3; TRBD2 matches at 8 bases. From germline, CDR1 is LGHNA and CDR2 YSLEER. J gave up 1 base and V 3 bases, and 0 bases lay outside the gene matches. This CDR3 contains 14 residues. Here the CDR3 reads CASSQRGGTDTQYF. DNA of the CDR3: TGCGCCAGCAGCCAGCGGGGGGGCACAGATACGCAGTATTTT.

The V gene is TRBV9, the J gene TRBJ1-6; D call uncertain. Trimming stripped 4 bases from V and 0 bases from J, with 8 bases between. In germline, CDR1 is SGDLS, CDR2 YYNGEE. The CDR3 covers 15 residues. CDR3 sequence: CASSPESSYNSPLHF. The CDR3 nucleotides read TGTGCCAGCAGCCCGGAGAGCTCCTATAATTCACCCCTCCACTTT.

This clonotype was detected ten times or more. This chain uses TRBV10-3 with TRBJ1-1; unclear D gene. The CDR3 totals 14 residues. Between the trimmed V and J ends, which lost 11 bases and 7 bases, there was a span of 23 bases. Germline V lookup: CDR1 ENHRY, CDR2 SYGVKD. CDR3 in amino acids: CAGRERHDRVEAFF. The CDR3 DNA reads TGTGCCGGCCGGGAGCGTCACGATCGAGTTGAAGCTTTCTTT.

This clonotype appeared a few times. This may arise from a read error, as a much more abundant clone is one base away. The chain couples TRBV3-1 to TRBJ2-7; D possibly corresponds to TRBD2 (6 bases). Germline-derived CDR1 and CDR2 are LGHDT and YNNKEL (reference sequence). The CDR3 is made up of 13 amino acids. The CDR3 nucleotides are TGTTCCAGCAGCCTTGGGGGGAGGTACGAGCAGTACTTC. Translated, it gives CSSSLGGRYEQYF.

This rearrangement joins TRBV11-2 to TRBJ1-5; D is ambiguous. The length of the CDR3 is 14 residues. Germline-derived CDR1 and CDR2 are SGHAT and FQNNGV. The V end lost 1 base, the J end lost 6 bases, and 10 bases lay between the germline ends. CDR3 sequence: CASSLAVGSQPQHF. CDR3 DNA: TGTGCCAGCAGCTTAGCGGTGGGCAGTCAGCCCCAGCATTTT.

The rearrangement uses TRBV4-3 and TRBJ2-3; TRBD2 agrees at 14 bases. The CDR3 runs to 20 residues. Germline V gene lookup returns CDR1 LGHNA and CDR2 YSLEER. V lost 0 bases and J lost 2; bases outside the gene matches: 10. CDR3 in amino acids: CASSQDKAWTSGGHTDTQYF. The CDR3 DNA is TGCGCCAGCAGCCAAGATAAAGCCTGGACTAGCGGGGGGCACACAGATACGCAGTATTTT.

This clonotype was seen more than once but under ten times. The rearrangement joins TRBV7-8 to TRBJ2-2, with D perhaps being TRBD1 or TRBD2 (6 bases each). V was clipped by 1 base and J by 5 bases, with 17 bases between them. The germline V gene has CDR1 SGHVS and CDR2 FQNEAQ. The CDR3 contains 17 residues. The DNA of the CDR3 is TGTGCCAGCAGCTTAGGAGTGGGGGGCCTCGGGACCGGGGAGCTGTTTTTT. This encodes CASSLGVGGLGTGELFF.

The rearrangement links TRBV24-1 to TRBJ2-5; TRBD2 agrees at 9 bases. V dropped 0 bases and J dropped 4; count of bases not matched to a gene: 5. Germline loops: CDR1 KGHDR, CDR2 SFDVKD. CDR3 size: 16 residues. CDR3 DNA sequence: TGTGCCACCAGTGATTTGCGGGCGGGGGGGCCAGAGACCCAGTACTTC. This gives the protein CATSDLRAGGPETQYF.

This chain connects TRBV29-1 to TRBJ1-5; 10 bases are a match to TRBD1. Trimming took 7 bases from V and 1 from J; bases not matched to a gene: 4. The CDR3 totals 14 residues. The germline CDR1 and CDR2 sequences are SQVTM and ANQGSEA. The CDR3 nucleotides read TGCAGCGGGGGGACAGGGGTAAGCAATCAGCCCCAGCATTTT. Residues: CSGGTGVSNQPQHF.

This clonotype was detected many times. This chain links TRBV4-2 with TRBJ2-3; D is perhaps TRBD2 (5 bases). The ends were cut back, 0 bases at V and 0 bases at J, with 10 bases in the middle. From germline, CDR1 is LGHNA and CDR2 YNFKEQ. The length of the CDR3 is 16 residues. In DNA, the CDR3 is TGTGCCAGCAGCCAAGACCGAGGGTACAGCACAGATACGCAGTATTTT. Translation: CASSQDRGYSTDTQYF.